These 24 T cell receptor beta chains came from one sample sequenced in a study of T cells in Graves' hyperthyroidism and ophthalmopathy. Amplification of TCR beta CDR3 regions used RNA as the template. HTBI primers were used for first-round RT-PCR of the TCR CDR3. Each CDR3 protein is one row after TCRdb ran MiXCR on the multiplex PCR reads. The repertoire holds some 620,000 distinct CDR3 sequences, with roughly 16% as singletons. Material: blood. All receptors come from a woman aged 25 to 39 with Graves' hyperthyroidism.

The chain recombines TRBV4-1 with TRBJ2-7; 8 bases line up with TRBD2. J was trimmed by 5 bases and V by 1 base; bases with no gene match: 7. The CDR3 extends over 15 amino acids. The germline V gene has CDR1 MGHRA and CDR2 YSYEKL. CDR3: CASSQVPGGSHEQYF. The DNA of the CDR3 is TGCGCCAGCAGCCAAGTCCCGGGAGGGTCCCACGAGCAGTACTTC.

This clonotype was counted many times. J is TRBJ2-5 and V is TRBV28; D possibly corresponds to TRBD1 (6 bases). V dropped 2 bases and J dropped 4 bases, with 14 bases sitting between them. Germline CDR1 is MDHEN and CDR2 is SYDVKM. The CDR3 consists of 15 residues. This CDR3 is CASSLRLRGRETQYF. In DNA, the CDR3 is TGTGCCAGCAGTTTACGACTAAGGGGGAGAGAGACCCAGTACTTC. The full variable domain, rest sourced from reference TRBV28 and TRBJ2-5, is DVKVTQSSRYLVKRTGEKVFLECVQDMDHENMFWYRQDPGLGLRLIYFSYDVKMKEKGDIPEGYSVSREKKERFSLILESASTNQTSMYLCASSLRLRGRETQYFGPGTRLLVL.

This chain uses TRBV30 with TRBJ2-7; TRBD1 agrees at 9 bases. The CDR3 consists of 14 residues. J was trimmed by 1 base and V by 4 bases; bases with no gene match: 5. The V gene's germline CDR1 is GTSNPN and CDR2 SVGIG (reference sequence). CDR3 residues: CAWTHGTGSYEQYF. The CDR3 region has the DNA TGTGCCTGGACTCACGGGACAGGGTCCTACGAGCAGTACTTC.

This clonotype was detected many times. The chain joins TRBV12-3 or TRBV12-4 to TRBJ2-7; 8 bases map to TRBD2. V was pared by 6 bases and J by 3 bases, with 4 bases of the junction left unmatched. The CDR3 loop spans 13 amino acids. In DNA form, the CDR3 reads TGTGCCAGCAGACATACTAGCGGCTACGAGCAGTACTTC. Protein sequence: CASRHTSGYEQYF.

This clonotype was counted many times. The chain combines TRBV6-2 or TRBV6-3 with TRBJ1-3; D is undetermined. This CDR3 has 16 residues. The germline V gene has CDR1 MNHEY and CDR2 SVGEGT. V was trimmed by 7 bases and J by 0 bases, leaving 16 bases between them. CDR3 DNA: TGTGCCAGCACTGAAGAGGGCCGCCGCTCTGGAAACACCATATATTTT. Translated: CASTEEGRRSGNTIYF.

This clonotype appeared many times. The V gene is TRBV3-1, the J gene TRBJ2-5; D possibly corresponds to TRBD2 (5 bases). There are 14 residues in the CDR3. Germline V gene data show CDR1 as LGHDT and CDR2 as YNNKEL (reference sequence). Between the trimmed V and J ends, which lost 0 bases and 4 bases, there was a span of 9 bases. The CDR3 sequence is CASSQDWAGETQYF. CDR3 bases: TGTGCCAGCAGCCAAGACTGGGCGGGAGAGACCCAGTACTTC.

This rearrangement joins TRBV19 to TRBJ1-4, with 7 bases identical to TRBD1. Germline CDR1 LNHDA, CDR2 SQIVND (reference sequence). V gave up 4 bases and J gave up 8 bases; unmatched junction bases: 4. The CDR3 is made up of 13 amino acids. In nucleotides, the CDR3 is TGTGCCAGTAGTACAGGACAGGAGGAAAAACTGTTTTTT. Amino acid sequence: CASSTGQEEKLFF.

This clonotype was seen many times. The rearrangement joins TRBV20-1 to TRBJ2-1; 11 bases map to TRBD2. The CDR3 is made up of 15 amino acids. V shed 2 bases and J 9 bases; nucleotides not matched to a gene: 9. Germline CDR1 reads DFQATT; CDR2 reads SNEGSKA (reference sequence). CDR3 region: CSARSRSGRVVEQFF. The CDR3, as DNA: TGCAGTGCTAGATCCCGTAGCGGGAGGGTGGTTGAGCAGTTCTTC.

This clonotype was detected many times. The chain is built from TRBV20-1 and TRBJ2-1, with D perhaps given as TRBD1 or TRBD2 (6 bases each). This CDR3 has 11 residues. Trimming cost V 3 bases and J 8 bases, with 8 bases left between them. Germline CDR1 is DFQATT and CDR2 is SNEGSKA (reference sequence). This CDR3 is CSASRGDEQFF. CDR3 nucleotide sequence: TGCAGTGCTAGTAGGGGGGATGAGCAGTTCTTC.

This clonotype was recorded at least ten times. The rearrangement joins TRBV6-5 to TRBJ2-7, with 9 bases aligning to TRBD1. CDR1 is MNHEY, CDR2 SVGAGI, per germline. This CDR3 spans 14 amino acids. V shed 1 base and J 5 bases; nucleotides not matched to a gene: 3. DNA for the CDR3: TGTGCCAGCAGTTACTTGGGACAGGGTCACGAGCAGTACTTC. Translating it yields CASSYLGQGHEQYF.

This clonotype was detected ten times or more. The rearrangement links TRBV28 to TRBJ2-7; 7 nucleotides line up with TRBD1. CDR3 length equals 15 residues. Per germline, CDR1 MDHEN and CDR2 SYDVKM. The V segment lost 6 bases and the J segment 2 bases; nucleotides outside the gene matches: 10. The chain's CDR3 is CASRSPGQAPYEQYF. The CDR3 DNA follows: TGTGCCAGCAGAAGCCCTGGACAGGCCCCCTACGAGCAGTACTTC.

V usage is TRBV6-1 and J usage is TRBJ1-5, with TRBD1 as a possible D gene (5 bases). This CDR3 has 14 amino acids. The V gene lost 7 bases and the J gene lost 0 bases, with 10 bases spanning the gap. Germline values: CDR1 MNHNS, CDR2 SASEGT. The DNA for the CDR3 is TGTGCCAGCAAAAGGGGATCTAGCAATCAGCCCCAGCATTTT. As protein: CASKRGSSNQPQHF.

This clonotype showed up many times. This chain joins TRBV2 and TRBJ2-5; weak D call: TRBD1 (8 bases). The CDR3 is made up of 13 amino acids. Trimming took off 8 bases at V and 4 bases at J, with 14 bases between the two ends. In germline, CDR1 is SNHLY, CDR2 FYNNEI. This CDR3 reads CASRYRGGETQYF. CDR3 nucleotides: TGTGCCAGCCGATACAGGGGGGGAGAGACCCAGTACTTC.

The chain couples TRBV7-2 to TRBJ1-5; D is unclear. This CDR3 is 14 amino acids long. The germline CDR1 and CDR2 sequences are SGHTA and FQGNSA. Deletions cut 1 base from V and 6 bases from J, with 10 bases between. CDR3 DNA: TGTGCCAGCAGCTTAGATTCATTGGGTCAGCCCCAGCATTTT. Residues: CASSLDSLGQPQHF.

Many counts were recorded for this clonotype. This chain joins TRBV20-1 and TRBJ2-5, with 9 bases lining up with TRBD2. Germline V gene data show CDR1 as DFQATT and CDR2 as SNEGSKA (reference sequence). The CDR3 is made up of 14 amino acids. The V and J ends lost 0 bases and 7 bases, in that order; junction bases with no gene match: 6. Here the CDR3 reads CSARDRREGRTQYF. Written as DNA, the CDR3 is TGCAGTGCTAGAGATCGGCGGGAGGGGAGGACCCAGTACTTC.

This clonotype occurred many times. This chain uses TRBV5-1 with TRBJ2-2; D not certain. Germline lookup yields CDR1 SGHRS and CDR2 YFSETQ. Trimming stripped 0 bases from V and 2 bases from J, with 5 bases between. This CDR3 is built from 14 residues. CDR3 residues: CASSLEVNTGELFF. The CDR3 DNA sequence: TGCGCCAGCAGCTTGGAAGTTAACACCGGGGAGCTGTTTTTT.

This clonotype was observed a handful of times. The chain is built from TRBV29-1 and TRBJ2-1; TRBD2 matches at 8 bases. The germline gives CDR1 SQVTM, CDR2 ANQGSEA. The CDR3 totals 14 residues. V gave up 6 bases and J gave up 2 bases; unmatched junction bases: 6. The CDR3 region has the DNA TGCAGCGTGGGGGGACTAGAAACCTACAATGAGCAGTTCTTC. Encoded protein: CSVGGLETYNEQFF.

J is TRBJ2-7 and V is TRBV15, with D possibly being TRBD2 (6 bases). The CDR3 totals 16 residues. Germline values: CDR1 LNHNV, CDR2 YYDKDF (reference sequence). With 0 bases removed from V and 5 bases from J, the gap between germline ends came to 17 bases. CDR3 sequence (DNA): TGTGCCACCAGCAGAGATCCCCAGAAATGGGGGGACGAGCAGTACTTC. This codes for CATSRDPQKWGDEQYF.

This clonotype turned up a few times. The chain is built from TRBV24-1 and TRBJ1-2; weak D call: TRBD1 (6 bases). CDR1 KGHDR and CDR2 SFDVKD come from the germline V gene. V gave up 4 bases and J gave up 3 bases, with 11 bases separating them. The CDR3 sequence is 14 residues long. Written as DNA, the CDR3 is TGTGCCACCAGTGACCCGACAGGAGACTATGGCTACACCTTC. Amino acid sequence: CATSDPTGDYGYTF.

This chain uses TRBV5-1 with TRBJ1-4; D is unresolved. The germline V and J ends were trimmed by 5 bases and 0 bases, with 8 bases remaining between them. The germline V gene has CDR1 SGHRS and CDR2 YFSETQ. The CDR3 has 14 residues. Here the CDR3 reads CASRFGSTNEKLFF. The CDR3 DNA is TGCGCCAGCAGGTTTGGTTCAACTAATGAAAAACTGTTTTTT.

This clonotype was recorded a few times. V is TRBV28 and J is TRBJ2-2; maybe TRBD1 (7 bases). Trimming stripped 7 bases from V and 5 bases from J, with 11 bases between. Germline V CDR1 and CDR2: MDHEN, SYDVKM. CDR3 length: 13 residues. The CDR3 DNA reads TGTGCCAGCATTCAGGGGGGAACCGGGGAGCTGTTTTTT. Translated: CASIQGGTGELFF.

As for this clonotype: A read error may be the cause here, since a much bigger clone is one base away. This chain uses TRBV6-1 with TRBJ2-7; D not resolved. This CDR3 has 13 residues. V dropped 6 bases and J dropped 4 bases, with 13 bases sitting between them. Germline CDR1 MNHNS, CDR2 SASEGT. Written as DNA, the CDR3 is TGTGCCAGCAGCGATCCTACACCGTACGAGCAGTACTTC. It encodes CASSDPTPYEQYF.

At least ten counts were recorded for this clonotype. The J gene is TRBJ2-7, the V gene TRBV28, with D perhaps TRBD1 (6 bases). The CDR3 loop spans 13 amino acids. The germline V and J ends were trimmed by 6 bases and 2 bases, with 11 bases remaining between them. Germline V gene lookup returns CDR1 MDHEN and CDR2 SYDVKM. The CDR3 reads CASRNRVTYEQYF. The CDR3 region has the DNA TGTGCCAGCAGAAACAGGGTCACCTACGAGCAGTACTTC.

This clonotype was counted at least ten times. The chain is built from TRBV2 and TRBJ2-3; no clear D. This CDR3 has 14 residues. Trimming shortened V by 5 bases and J by 4 bases, and 13 bases separated the two germline ends. The germline V gene has CDR1 SNHLY and CDR2 FYNNEI. CDR3 amino acids: CASSMSRYPDTQYF. The CDR3 DNA is TGTGCCAGCAGTATGTCCCGGTATCCAGATACGCAGTATTTT.